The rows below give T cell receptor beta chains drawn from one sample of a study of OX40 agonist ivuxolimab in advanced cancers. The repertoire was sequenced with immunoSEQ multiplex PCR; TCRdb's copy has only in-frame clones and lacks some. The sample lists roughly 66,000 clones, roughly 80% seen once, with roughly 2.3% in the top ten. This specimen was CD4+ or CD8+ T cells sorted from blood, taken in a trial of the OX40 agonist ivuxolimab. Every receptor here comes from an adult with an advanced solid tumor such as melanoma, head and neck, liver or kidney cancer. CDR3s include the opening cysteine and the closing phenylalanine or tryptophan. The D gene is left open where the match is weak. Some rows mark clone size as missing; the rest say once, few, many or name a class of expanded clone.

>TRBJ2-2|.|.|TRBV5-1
TGCGCCAGCAGCTTGGTTCCAGGCGGAGGGGAGCTGTTTTTT
CASSLVPGGGELFF
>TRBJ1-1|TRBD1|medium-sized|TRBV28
TGTGCCAGCAGCCGTCTGGGACAGGCGAACACTGAAGCTTTCTTT
CASSRLGQANTEAFF
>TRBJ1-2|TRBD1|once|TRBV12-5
TGTGCTAGTGCCGAGGGGGCTGGCTATGGCTACACCTTC
CASAEGAGYGYTF
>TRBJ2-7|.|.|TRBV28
TGTGCCAGCAGTTTATTAGCCGGGATCTACGAGCAGTACTTC
CASSLLAGIYEQYF
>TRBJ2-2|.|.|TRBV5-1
TGCGCCAGCAGCTTGTTGAGAGGGGGCACCGGGGAGCTGTTTTTT
CASSLLRGGTGELFF
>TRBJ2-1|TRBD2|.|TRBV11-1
TGTGCCAGCAGCCCACGACTAGCGGGTTACAATGAGCAGTTCTTC
CASSPRLAGYNEQFF
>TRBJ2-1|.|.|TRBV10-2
TGCGCCAGCACGGGACCAGCCACAGAATCGAAGCAGTTCTTC
CASTGPATESKQFF
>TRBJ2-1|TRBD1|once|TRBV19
TGTGCCAGTAGTACACCGACAGGGGGCTACAATGAGCAGTTCTTC
CASSTPTGGYNEQFF
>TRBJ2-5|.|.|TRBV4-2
TGTGCCAGCAGCCAAGATAACTGGTCTCAGACCCAGTACTTC
CASSQDNWSQTQYF
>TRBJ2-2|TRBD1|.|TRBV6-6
TGTGCCAGCGGGGACAGGGGAACCGGGGAGCTGTTTTTT
CASGDRGTGELFF
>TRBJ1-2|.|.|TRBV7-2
TGTGCCAGCAGCTCGACGCTTTATGGCTACACCTTC
CASSSTLYGYTF
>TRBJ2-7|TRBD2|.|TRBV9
TGTGCCAGCAGCGCCCCGGGACTAGCGGTGTCTGAGCAGTACTTC
CASSAPGLAVSEQYF
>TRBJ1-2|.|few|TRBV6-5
TGTGCCAGCAGTTACTCCGGTACTAACTATGGCTACACCTTC
CASSYSGTNYGYTF
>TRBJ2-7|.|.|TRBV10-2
TGCGCCAGCAGTGAGGTTGAGGGGGGCGAGCAGTACTTC
CASSEVEGGEQYF
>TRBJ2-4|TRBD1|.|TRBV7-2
TGTGCCAGCAGCTTAGGTACAGGGGTAGCCAAAAACATTCAGTACTTC
CASSLGTGVAKNIQYF
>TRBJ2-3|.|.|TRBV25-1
TGTGCCAGCAGTGAATCGCAGTTGTCCTTT
CASSESQLSF
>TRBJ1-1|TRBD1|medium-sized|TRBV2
TGTGCCAGCAGTGAAAGGGGTACAGGGGGCGGGTCTGAAGCTTTCTTT
CASSERGTGGGSEAFF
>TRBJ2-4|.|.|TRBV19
TGTGCCAGTAGTATAGATCGAACACCGACCCAAAACATTCAGTACTTC
CASSIDRTPTQNIQYF
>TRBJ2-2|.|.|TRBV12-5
TGTGCTAGTGCTGAGGAGGCGGTGAACACCGGGGAGCTGTTTTTT
CASAEEAVNTGELFF
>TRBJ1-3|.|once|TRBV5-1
TGCGCCAGCAGCTCGGGGCGCGGAAACACCATATATTTT
CASSSGRGNTIYF
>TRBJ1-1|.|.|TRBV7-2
TGTGCCAGCAGCTTAGATGGGAACATGAACACTGAAGCTTTCTTT
CASSLDGNMNTEAFF
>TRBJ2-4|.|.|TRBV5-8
TGTGCCAGCAGCCCCGACCCTTGGACTCTAGCCAAAAACATTCAGTACTTC
CASSPDPWTLAKNIQYF
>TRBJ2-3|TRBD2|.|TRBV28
TGTGCCAGCAGTACCCGGACTAGCGGGAGTGATACGCAGTATTTT
CASSTRTSGSDTQYF
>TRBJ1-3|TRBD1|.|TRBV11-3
TGTGCCAGCAGCCCACGACAGGGGCGCCCTGGAAACACCATATATTTT
CASSPRQGRPGNTIYF
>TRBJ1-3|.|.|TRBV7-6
TGTGCCAGCAGCTTAGAAAACAGGGTTTATGGAAACACCATATATTTT
CASSLENRVYGNTIYF
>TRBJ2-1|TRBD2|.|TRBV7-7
TGTGCCAGCAGCTTAGGCGGGGGGCTAGCAACATCCTACAATGAGCAGTTCTTC
CASSLGGGLATSYNEQFF
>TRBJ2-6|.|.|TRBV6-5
TGTGCCAGCAGTCCGGCGACTGGGGCCAACGTCCTGACTTTC
CASSPATGANVLTF
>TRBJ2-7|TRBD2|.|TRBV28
TGTGCCAGCAGTTGGACTAGCGGGAGTGTTATTCTCGAGCAGTACTTC
CASSWTSGSVILEQYF
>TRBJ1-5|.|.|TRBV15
TGTGCCACCAGCAGAGATACTGTGGCAGTCAATCAGCCCCAGCATTTT
CATSRDTVAVNQPQHF
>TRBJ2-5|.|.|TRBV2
TGTGCCAGCAGCGGACGGGAAAAAGAGACCCAGTACTTC
CASSGREKETQYF
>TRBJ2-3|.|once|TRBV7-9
TGTGCCAGCAGCGGACGAGCGGCCTCTAGCACAGATACGCAGTATTTT
CASSGRAASSTDTQYF
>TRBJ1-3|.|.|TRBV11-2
TGTGCCAGCAGCTTAGGGATAGTTGGAAACACCATATATTTT
CASSLGIVGNTIYF
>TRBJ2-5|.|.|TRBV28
TGTGCCAGCAATAGGGGCCAATCGGGGGAGACCCAGTACTTC
CASNRGQSGETQYF
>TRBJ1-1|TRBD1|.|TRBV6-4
TGTGCCAGCCAGGGGGGGAACACTGAAGCTTTCTTT
CASQGGNTEAFF
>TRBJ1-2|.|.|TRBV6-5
TGTGCCAGCAGTTACGGTCGTCAGAACTATGGCTACACCTTC
CASSYGRQNYGYTF
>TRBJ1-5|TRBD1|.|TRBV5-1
TGCGCCAGCAGCCCTCTCCCCGGGACAGGGGAGCAGCCCCAGCATTTT
CASSPLPGTGEQPQHF
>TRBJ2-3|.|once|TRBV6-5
TGTGCCAGCAGTTGGGACAAGAGCACAGATACGCAGTATTTT
CASSWDKSTDTQYF
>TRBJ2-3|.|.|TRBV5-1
TGCGCCAGCAGCTTGGTTGCTAGCGCGTCGCGCACAGATACGCAGTATTTT
CASSLVASASRTDTQYF
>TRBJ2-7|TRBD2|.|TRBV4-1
TGCGCCAGCAGCCGCGTCACTAGCGACCCCTACGAGCAGTACTTC
CASSRVTSDPYEQYF
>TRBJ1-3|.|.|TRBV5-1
TGCGCCAGCAGCTTCCCTGACTCTGGAAACACCATATATTTT
CASSFPDSGNTIYF
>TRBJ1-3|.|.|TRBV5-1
TGCGCCAGCAGCTTGACCCCTAGGGGAGGCACTGGAAACACCATATATTTT
CASSLTPRGGTGNTIYF
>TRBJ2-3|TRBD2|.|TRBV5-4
TGTGCCAGCAGCTTGGTGGGGCGGGAGGGCACAGATACGCAGTATTTT
CASSLVGREGTDTQYF
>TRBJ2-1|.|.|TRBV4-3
TGCGCCAGCAGCCAAGATCTGGGGACTTTATCAAATGAGCAGTTCTTC
CASSQDLGTLSNEQFF
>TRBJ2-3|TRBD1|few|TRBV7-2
TGTGCCAGCAGCCTCGGGACAGGGGGTGAGACAGATACGCAGTATTTT
CASSLGTGGETDTQYF
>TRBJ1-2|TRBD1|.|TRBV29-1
TGCAGCGTCCAGGGGGCCGACGGCTATGGCTACACCTTC
CSVQGADGYGYTF